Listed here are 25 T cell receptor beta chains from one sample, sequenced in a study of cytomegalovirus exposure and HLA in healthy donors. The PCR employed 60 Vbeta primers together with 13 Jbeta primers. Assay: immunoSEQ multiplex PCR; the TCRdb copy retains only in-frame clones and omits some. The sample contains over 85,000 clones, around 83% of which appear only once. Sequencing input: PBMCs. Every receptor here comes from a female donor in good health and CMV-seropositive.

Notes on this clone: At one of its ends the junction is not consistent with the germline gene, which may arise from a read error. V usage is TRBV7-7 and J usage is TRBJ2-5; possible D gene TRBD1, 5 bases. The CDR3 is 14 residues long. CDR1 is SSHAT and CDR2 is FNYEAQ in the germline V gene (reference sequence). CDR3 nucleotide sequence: TGTGCTAGCAGCTTATCAGGGCCAGGAGAGACCCAGTACTTC. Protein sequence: CASSLSGPGETQYF.

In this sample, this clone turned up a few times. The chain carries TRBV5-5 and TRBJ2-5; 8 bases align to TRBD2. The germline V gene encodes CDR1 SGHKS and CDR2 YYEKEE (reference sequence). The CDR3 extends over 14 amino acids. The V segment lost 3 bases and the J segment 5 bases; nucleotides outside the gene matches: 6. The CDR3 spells CASSYGASGETQYF. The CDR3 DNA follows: TGTGCCAGCAGCTACGGGGCTAGCGGGGAGACCCAGTACTTC.

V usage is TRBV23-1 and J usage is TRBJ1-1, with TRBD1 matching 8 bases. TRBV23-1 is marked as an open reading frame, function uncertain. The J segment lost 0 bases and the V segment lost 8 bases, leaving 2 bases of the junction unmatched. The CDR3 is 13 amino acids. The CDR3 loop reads CASQGAVNTEAFF. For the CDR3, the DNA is TGCGCCAGCCAGGGGGCCGTGAACACTGAAGCTTTCTTT.

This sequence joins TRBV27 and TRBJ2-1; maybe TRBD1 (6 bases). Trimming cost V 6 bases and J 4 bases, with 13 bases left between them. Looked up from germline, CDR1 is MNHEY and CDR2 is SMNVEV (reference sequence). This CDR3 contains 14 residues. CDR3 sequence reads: CASRNGDKYNEQFF. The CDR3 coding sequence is TGTGCCAGCAGGAACGGGGACAAGTACAATGAGCAGTTCTTC.

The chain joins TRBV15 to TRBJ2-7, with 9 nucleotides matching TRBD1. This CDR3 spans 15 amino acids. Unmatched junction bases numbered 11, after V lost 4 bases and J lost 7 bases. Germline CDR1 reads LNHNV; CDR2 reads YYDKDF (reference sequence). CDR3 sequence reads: CATSIPGGTGREQYF. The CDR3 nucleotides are TGTGCCACCAGCATCCCGGGCGGGACAGGGAGAGAGCAGTACTTC. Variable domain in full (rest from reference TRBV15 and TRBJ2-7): DAMVIQNPRYQVTQFGKPVTLSCSQTLNHNVMYWYQQKSSQAPKLLFHYYDKDFNNEADTPDNFQSRRPNTSFCFLDIRSPGLGDTAMYLCATSIPGGTGREQYFGPGTRLTVT.

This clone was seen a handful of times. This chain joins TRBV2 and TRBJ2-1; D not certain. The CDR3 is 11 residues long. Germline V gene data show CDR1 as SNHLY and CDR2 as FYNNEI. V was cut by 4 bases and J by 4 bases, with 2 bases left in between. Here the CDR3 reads CASSAYNEQFF. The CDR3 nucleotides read TGTGCCAGCAGTGCATACAATGAGCAGTTCTTC. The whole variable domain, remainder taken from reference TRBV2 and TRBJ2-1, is EPEVTQTPSHQVTQMGQEVILRCVPISNHLYFYWYRQILGQKVEFLVSFYNNEISEKSEIFDDQFSVERPDGSNFTLKIRSTKLEDSAMYFCASSAYNEQFFGPGTRLTVL.

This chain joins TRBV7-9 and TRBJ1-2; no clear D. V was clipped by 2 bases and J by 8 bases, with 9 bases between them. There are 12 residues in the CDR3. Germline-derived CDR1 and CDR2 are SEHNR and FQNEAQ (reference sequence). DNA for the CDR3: TGTGCCAGCAGCTTAAATGCAGCGGGCTACACCTTC. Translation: CASSLNAAGYTF.

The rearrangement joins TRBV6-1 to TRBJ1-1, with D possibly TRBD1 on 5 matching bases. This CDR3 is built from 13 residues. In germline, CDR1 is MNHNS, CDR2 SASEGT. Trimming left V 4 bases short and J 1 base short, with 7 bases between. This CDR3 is CASSVTGNTEAFF. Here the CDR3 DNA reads TGTGCCAGCAGTGTTACAGGGAACACTGAAGCTTTCTTT.

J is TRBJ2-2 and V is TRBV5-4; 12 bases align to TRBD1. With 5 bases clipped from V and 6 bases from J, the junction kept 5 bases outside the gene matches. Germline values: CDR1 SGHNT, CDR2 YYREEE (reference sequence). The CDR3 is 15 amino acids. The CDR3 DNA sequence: TGTGCCAGCAGGCCGGGACAGGGGGCCTCCGGGGAGCTGTTTTTT. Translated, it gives CASRPGQGASGELFF.

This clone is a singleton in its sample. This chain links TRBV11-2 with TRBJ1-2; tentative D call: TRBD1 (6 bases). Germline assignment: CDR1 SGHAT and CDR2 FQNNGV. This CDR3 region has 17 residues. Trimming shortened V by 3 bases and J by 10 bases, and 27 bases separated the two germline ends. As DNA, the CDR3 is TGTGCCAGCAGCTTCCAGGTTGCTCAGGGGCAACTTCCCCCCTACACCTTC. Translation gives CASSFQVAQGQLPPYTF.

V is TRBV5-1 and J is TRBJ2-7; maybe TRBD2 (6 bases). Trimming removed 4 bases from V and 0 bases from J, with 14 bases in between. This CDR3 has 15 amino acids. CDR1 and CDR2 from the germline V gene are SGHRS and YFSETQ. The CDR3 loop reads CASSPDGGNSYEQYF. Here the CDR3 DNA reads TGCGCCAGCAGCCCGGACGGGGGAAACTCCTACGAGCAGTACTTC.

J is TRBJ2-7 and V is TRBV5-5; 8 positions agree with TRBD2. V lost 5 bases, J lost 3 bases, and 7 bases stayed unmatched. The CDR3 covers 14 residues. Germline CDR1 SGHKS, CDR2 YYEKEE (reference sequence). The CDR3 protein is CASRLPGGGYEQYF. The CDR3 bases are TGTGCCAGCAGACTTCCCGGGGGGGGCTACGAGCAGTACTTC.

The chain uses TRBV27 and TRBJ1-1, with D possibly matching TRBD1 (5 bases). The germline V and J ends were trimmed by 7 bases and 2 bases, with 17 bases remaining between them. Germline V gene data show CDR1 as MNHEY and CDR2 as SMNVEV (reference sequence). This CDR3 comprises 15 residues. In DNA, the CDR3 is TGTGCCAGCACCACCTCAGGACAAACTAACACTGAAGCTTTCTTT. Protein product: CASTTSGQTNTEAFF.

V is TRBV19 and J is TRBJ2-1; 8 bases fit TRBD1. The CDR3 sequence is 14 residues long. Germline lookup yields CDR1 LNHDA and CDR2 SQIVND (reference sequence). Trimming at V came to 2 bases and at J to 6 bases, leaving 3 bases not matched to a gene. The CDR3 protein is CASSIRQGINEQFF. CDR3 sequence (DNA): TGTGCCAGTAGTATAAGACAGGGGATCAATGAGCAGTTCTTC.

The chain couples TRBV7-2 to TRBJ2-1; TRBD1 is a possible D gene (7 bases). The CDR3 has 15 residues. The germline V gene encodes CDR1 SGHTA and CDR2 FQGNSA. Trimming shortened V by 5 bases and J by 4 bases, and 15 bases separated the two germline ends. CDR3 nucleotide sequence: TGTGCCAGCAGCCAGAGGGCGGGACAGTACAATGAGCAGTTCTTC. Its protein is CASSQRAGQYNEQFF.

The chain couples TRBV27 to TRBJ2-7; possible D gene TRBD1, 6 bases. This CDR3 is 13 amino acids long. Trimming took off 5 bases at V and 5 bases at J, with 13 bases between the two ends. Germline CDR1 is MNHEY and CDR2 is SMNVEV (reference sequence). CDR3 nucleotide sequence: TGTGCCAGCAGTCTCGGCTACAGGGACGAGCAGTACTTC. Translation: CASSLGYRDEQYF.

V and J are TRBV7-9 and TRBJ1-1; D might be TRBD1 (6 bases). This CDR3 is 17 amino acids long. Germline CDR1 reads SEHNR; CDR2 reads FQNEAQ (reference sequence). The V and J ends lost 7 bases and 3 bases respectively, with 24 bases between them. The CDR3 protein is CASMPYLGRGADTEAFF. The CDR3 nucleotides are TGTGCCAGCATGCCTTACCTGGGTCGGGGGGCGGACACTGAAGCTTTCTTT.

The DNA of the CDR3 is TGTGCCAGCAGCTTCCCGCTTGGCGGCGGGGAGCTGTTTTTT. Protein sequence: CASSFPLGGGELFF. The genes are TRBV7-9 and TRBJ2-2; D not resolved. Deletions cut 3 bases from V and 7 bases from J, with 12 bases between. Germline loops: CDR1 SEHNR, CDR2 FQNEAQ (reference sequence). The CDR3 has 14 residues. Combining the CDR3 with reference TRBV7-9 and TRBJ2-2 gives the whole variable domain DTGVSQNPRHKITKRGQNVTFRCDPISEHNRLYWYRQTLGQGPEFLTYFQNEAQLEKSRLLSDRFSAERPKGSFSTLEIQRTEQGDSAMYLCASSFPLGGGELFFGEGSRLTVL.

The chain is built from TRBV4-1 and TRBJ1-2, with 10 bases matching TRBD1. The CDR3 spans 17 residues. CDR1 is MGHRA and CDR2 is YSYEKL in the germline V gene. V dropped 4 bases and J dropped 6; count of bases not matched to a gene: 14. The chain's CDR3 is CASSPLPRTGGIDGYTF. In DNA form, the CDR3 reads TGCGCCAGCAGCCCCCTCCCGCGGACAGGGGGAATCGATGGCTACACCTTC.

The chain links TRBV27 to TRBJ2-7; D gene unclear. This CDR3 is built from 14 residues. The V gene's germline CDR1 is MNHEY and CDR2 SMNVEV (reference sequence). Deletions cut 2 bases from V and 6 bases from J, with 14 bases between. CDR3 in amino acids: CASSLQIPASEQYF. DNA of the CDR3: TGTGCCAGCAGTTTACAGATCCCCGCTTCCGAGCAGTACTTC.

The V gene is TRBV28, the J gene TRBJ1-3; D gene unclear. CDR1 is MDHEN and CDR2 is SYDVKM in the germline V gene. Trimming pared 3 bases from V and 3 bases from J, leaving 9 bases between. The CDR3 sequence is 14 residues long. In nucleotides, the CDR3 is TGTGCCAGCAGTTTCGAGGGTGTTGGAAACACCATATATTTT. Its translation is CASSFEGVGNTIYF.

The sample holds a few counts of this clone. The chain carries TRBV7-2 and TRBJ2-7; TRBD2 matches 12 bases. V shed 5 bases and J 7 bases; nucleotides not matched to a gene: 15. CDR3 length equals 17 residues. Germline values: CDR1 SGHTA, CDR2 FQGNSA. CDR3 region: CASSKPTGLAGRLEQYF. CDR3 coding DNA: TGTGCCAGCAGCAAGCCTACCGGACTAGCGGGGAGGTTGGAGCAGTACTTC.

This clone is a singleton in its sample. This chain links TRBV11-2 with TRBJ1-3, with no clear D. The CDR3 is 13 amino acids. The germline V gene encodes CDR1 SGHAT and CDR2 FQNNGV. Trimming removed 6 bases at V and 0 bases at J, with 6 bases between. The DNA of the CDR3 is TGTGCCAGCAGACTGATCTCTGGAAACACCATATATTTT. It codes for CASRLISGNTIYF. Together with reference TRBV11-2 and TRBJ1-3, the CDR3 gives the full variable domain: EAGVAQSPRYKIIEKRQSVAFWCNPISGHATLYWYQQILGQGPKLLIQFQNNGVVDDSQLPKDRFSAERLKGVDSTLKIQPAKLEDSAVYLCASRLISGNTIYFGEGSWLTVV.

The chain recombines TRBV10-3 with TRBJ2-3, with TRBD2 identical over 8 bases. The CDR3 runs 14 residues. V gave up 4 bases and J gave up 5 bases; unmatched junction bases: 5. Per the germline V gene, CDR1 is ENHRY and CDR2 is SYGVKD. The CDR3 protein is CAISVGLALDTQYF. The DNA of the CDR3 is TGTGCCATCAGTGTTGGACTAGCTTTAGATACGCAGTATTTT.

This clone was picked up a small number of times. CDR3 DNA: TGCGCCAGCAGCAGCGGGACAGGGCTTGGCTACACCTTC. This encodes CASSSGTGLGYTF. This rearrangement joins TRBV5-1 to TRBJ1-2; 9 nucleotides match TRBD1. The ends lost 4 bases at V and 7 bases at J; junction bases unmatched: 5. The CDR3 has 13 amino acids. The germline V gene has CDR1 SGHRS and CDR2 YFSETQ.